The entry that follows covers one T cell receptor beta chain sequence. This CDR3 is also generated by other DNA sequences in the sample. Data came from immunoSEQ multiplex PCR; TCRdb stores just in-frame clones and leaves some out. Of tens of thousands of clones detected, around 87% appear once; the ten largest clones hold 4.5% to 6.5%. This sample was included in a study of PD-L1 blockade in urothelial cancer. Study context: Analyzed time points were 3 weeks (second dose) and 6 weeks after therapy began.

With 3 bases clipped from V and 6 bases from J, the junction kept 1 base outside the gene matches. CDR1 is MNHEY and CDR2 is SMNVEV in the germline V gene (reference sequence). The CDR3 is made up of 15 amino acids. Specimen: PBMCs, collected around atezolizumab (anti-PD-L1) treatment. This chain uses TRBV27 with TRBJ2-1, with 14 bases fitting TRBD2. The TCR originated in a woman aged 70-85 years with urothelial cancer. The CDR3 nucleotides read TGTGCCAGCAGTTTTGGACTAGCGGGAGGCAATGAGCAGTTCTTC. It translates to CASSFGLAGGNEQFF.